The T cell receptor beta chain under discussion was sequenced for a study of beta chain features in type 1 diabetes. The entirety of the isolated RNA underwent reverse transcription, so expressed TCRB transcripts were sequenced. Profiled with immunoSEQ multiplex PCR; TCRdb holds only in-frame clones, not every one. The sample records some 350,000 clones, 13% being singletons. To note about this clone: Its antigen is not identified.

The study, taken as a whole, reports: When Type 1 diabetes patients were examined, their TCRB CDR3s proved moderately but significantly shorter in all four CD4+ subsets.

The CDR3 sequence is 15 residues long. V shed 5 bases, J shed 2 bases, and the junction held 3 bases outside the gene matches. Germline CDR1 is MNHEY and CDR2 is SMNVEV (reference sequence). The rearrangement links TRBV27 to TRBJ2-1; TRBD2 aligns across 10 bases. Sequenced: naive CD4+ T cells from blood. The sequence was collected from a woman aged 18-29 years with type 1 diabetes. The CDR3 protein is CASSRTSGAYNEQFF. CDR3 sequence (DNA): TGTGCCAGCAGTCGAACTAGCGGGGCCTACAATGAGCAGTTCTTC.